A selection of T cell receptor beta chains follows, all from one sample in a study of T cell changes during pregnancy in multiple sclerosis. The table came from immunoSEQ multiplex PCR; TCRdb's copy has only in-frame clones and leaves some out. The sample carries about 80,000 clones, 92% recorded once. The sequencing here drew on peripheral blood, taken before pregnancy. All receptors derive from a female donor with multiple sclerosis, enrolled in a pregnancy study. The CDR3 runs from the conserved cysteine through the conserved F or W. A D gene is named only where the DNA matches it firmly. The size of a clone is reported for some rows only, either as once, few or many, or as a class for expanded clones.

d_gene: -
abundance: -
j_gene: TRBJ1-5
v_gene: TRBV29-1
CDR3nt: TGCAGCGTTGGGACACGGAATAGCAATCAGCCCCAGCATTTT
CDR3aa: CSVGTRNSNQPQHF

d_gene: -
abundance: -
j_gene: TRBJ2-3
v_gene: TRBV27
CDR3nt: TGTGCCAGCAGACAGAGCACAGATACGCAGTATTTT
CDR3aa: CASRQSTDTQYF

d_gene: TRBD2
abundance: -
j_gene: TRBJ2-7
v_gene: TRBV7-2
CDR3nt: TGTGCCAGCAGCCTTACTAGCGGGAAATCCTACGAGCAGTACTTC
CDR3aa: CASSLTSGKSYEQYF

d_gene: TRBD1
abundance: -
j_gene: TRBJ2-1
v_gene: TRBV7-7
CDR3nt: TGTGCTAGCAGCTCGGGACAGGGAGGCGGTGAGCAGTTCTTC
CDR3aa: CASSSGQGGGEQFF

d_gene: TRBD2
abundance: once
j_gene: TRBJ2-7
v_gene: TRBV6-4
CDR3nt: TGTGCCAGCAGTCCCATAGCGGGATCCTTCTACGAGCAGTACTTC
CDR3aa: CASSPIAGSFYEQYF

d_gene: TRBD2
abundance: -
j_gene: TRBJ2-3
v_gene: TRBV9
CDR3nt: TGTGCCAGCAGCGTAGGAGGGGGGACTAGCGGACGCACAGATACGCAGTATTTT
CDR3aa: CASSVGGGTSGRTDTQYF

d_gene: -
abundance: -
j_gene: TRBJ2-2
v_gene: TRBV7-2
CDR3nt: TGTGCCAGCAGCCTAGACAGCTTTTCGAACACCGGGGAGCTGTTTTTT
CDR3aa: CASSLDSFSNTGELFF

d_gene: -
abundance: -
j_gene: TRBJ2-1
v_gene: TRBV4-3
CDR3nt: TGCGCCAGCAGCCAAGAGTATAGGAGGGATGAGCAGTTCTTC
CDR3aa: CASSQEYRRDEQFF

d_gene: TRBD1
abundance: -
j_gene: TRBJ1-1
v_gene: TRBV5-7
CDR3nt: TGTGCCAGCACCATACAGGGGATGAACACTGAAGCTTTCTTT
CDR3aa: CASTIQGMNTEAFF

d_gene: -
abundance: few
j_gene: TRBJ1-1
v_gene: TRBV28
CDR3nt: TGTGCCAGCAGTTTACCAACAGGGTCGGGGACTGAAGCTTTCTTT
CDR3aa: CASSLPTGSGTEAFF

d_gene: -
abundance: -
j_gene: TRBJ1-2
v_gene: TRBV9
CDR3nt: TGTGCCAGCAGCCCCAGGGTTAACTATGGCTACACCTTC
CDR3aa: CASSPRVNYGYTF

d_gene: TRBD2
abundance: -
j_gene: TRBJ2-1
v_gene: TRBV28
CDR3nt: TGTGCCAGCAGTCCCGGGACTAGCTTCGCCGATGAGCAGTTCTTC
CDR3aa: CASSPGTSFADEQFF

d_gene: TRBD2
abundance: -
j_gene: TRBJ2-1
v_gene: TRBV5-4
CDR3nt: TGTGCCAGCAGCTTGAACCCGGGACTAAACAATGAGCAGTTCTTC
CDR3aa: CASSLNPGLNNEQFF

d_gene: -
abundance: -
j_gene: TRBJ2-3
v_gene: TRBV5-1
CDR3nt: TGCGCCAGCAGCCCCTCAGATGTTAGCACAGATACGCAGTATTTT
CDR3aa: CASSPSDVSTDTQYF

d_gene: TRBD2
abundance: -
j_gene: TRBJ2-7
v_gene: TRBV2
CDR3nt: TGTGCCAGCAGCCAAGCGGGAGGGCCCTACGAGCAGTACTTC
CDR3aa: CASSQAGGPYEQYF

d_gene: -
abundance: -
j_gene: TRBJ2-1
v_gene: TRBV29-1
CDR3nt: TGCAGCGTTGAAGCGGACAGCGGATCCTACAATGAGCAGTTCTTC
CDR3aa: CSVEADSGSYNEQFF

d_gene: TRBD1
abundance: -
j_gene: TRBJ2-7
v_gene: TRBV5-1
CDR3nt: TGCGCCAGCAGCTTGGAGGGACAGCCCTACGAGCAGTACTTC
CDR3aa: CASSLEGQPYEQYF

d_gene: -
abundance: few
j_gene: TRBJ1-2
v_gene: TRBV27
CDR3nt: TGTGCCAGCAGTTTAGATGGGGGGACCTATGGCTACACCTTC
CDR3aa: CASSLDGGTYGYTF

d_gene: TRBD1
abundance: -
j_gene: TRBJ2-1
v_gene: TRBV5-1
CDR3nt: TGCGCCAGCAGCTTGGACAACGGACAGGTAGATGAGCAGTTCTTC
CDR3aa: CASSLDNGQVDEQFF

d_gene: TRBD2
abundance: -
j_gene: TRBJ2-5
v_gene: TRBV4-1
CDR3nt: TGCGCCAGCAGCCAAGATCGAGTGGGAGGGGAGACCCAGTACTTC
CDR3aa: CASSQDRVGGETQYF

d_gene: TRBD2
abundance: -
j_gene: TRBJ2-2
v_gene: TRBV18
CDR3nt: TGTGCCAGCTCACCGAATCAGATAGCGGGAGGTTCCACCGGGGAGCTGTTTTTT
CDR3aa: CASSPNQIAGGSTGELFF

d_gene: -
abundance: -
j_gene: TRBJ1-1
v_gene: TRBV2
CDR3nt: TGTGCCATCACTACAGGGAACACTGAAGCTTTCTTT
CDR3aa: CAITTGNTEAFF

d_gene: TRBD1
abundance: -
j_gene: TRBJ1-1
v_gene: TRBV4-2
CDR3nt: TGTGCCAGCAGCCAAGGACAGGGTGATGAAGCTTTCTTT
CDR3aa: CASSQGQGDEAFF

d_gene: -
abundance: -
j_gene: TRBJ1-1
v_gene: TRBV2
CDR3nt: TGTGCCAGCAGCTACAGGAACATGAACACTGAAGCTTTCTTT
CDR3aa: CASSYRNMNTEAFF

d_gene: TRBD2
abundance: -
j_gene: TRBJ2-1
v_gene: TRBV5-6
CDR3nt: TGTGCCAGCAGCATTACGAGCGGGGGGGTCTACAATGAGCAGTTCTTC
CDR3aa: CASSITSGGVYNEQFF

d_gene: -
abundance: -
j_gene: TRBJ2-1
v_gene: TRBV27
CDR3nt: TGTGCCAGCAGTACGAACGGGATTGTAAATGAGCAGTTCTTC
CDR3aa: CASSTNGIVNEQFF

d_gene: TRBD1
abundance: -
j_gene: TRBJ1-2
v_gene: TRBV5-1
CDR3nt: TGCGCCAGCAGCCCATGGGGACAGGGCGGAGCCCTACCTGAATTC
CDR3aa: CASSPWGQGGALPEF

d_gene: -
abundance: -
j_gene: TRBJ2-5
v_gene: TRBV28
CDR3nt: -
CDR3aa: CASSSSGSEETQYF

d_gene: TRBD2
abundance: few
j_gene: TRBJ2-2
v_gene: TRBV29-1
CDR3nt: TGCAGCGTTAGACTCGGGACTAGCTTCGGGGAGCTGTTTTTT
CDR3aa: CSVRLGTSFGELFF

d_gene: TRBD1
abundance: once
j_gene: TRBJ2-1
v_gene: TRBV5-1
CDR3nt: TGCGCCAGCAGCTGGTGGGACAGGGCCCCCAATGAGCAGTTCTTC
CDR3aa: CASSWWDRAPNEQFF

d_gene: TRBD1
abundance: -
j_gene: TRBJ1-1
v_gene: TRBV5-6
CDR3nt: TGTGCCAGCAGCTTGCCCGGGACAGGCCCCGGCAACACTGAAGCTTTCTTT
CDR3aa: CASSLPGTGPGNTEAFF

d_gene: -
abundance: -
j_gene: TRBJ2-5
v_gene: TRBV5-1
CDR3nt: TGCGCCAGCAGCTTGGGTACTCTCCAAGAGACCCAGTACTTC
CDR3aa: CASSLGTLQETQYF

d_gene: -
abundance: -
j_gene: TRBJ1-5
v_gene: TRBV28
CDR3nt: TGTGCCAGCAGAAATCCGGGACACCGGAACGTCCAGCATTTT
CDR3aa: CASRNPGHRNVQHF

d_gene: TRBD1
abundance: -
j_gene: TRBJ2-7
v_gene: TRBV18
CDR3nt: TGTGCCAGCTCATCGGACAGGGCAAACGAGCAGTACTTC
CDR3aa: CASSSDRANEQYF

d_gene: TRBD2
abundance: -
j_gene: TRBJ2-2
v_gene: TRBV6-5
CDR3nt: TGTGCCAGCAGTTACGAGGCGGGAGTAACTGGGGAGCTGTTTTTT
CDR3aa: CASSYEAGVTGELFF

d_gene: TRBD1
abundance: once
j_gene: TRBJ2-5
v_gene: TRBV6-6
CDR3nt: TGTGCCAGCAGTTTTCCAGGGACAGGGGGGACCCAGTACTTC
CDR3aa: CASSFPGTGGTQYF

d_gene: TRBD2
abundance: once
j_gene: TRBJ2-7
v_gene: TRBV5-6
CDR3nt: TGTGCCAGCAGCTTGGGTAGCGGGAGGTCCCCTGCAAACTTC
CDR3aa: CASSLGSGRSPANF

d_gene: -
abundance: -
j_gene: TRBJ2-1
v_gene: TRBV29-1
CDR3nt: TGCAGCGTTACTGAACTTCCTTCCACCTACAATGAGCAGTTCTTC
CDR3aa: CSVTELPSTYNEQFF

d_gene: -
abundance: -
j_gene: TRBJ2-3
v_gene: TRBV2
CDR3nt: TGTGCCAGCAGCCGACAGGACCTATATAGCACAGATACGCAGTATTTT
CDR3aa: CASSRQDLYSTDTQYF

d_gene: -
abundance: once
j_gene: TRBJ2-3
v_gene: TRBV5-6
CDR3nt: TGTGCCAGCAGTTTGCTCCGGAGGACGCAGTATTTT
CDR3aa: CASSLLRRTQYF

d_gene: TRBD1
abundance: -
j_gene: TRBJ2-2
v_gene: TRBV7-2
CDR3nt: TGTGCCAGCAGCCGGGACAGGGGGACTGGGGAGCTGTTTTTT
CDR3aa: CASSRDRGTGELFF

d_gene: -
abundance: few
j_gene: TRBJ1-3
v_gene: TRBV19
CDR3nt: TGTGCCAGTAGTATCCAGGGAAGGGGAAACACCATATATTTT
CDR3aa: CASSIQGRGNTIYF

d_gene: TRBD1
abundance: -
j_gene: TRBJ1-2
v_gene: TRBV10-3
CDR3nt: TGTGCCATCAGTGCATCCGGGACAGGGCACGATGGCTACACCTTC
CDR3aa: CAISASGTGHDGYTF

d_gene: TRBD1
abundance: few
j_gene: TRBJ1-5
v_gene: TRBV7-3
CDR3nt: TGTGCCAGCAGCCCTCGGGACAGGGGTCTGACCAATCAGCCCCAGCATTTT
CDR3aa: CASSPRDRGLTNQPQHF

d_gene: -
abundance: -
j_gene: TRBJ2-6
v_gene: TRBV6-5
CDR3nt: TGTGCCAGCCGGGAACTTGGATCTGGGGCCAACGTCCTGACTTTC
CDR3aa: CASRELGSGANVLTF

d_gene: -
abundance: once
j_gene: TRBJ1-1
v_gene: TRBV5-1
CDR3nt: TGCGCCAGCAGCTTGAGCCAGGGGAACACTGAAGCTTTCTTT
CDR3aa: CASSLSQGNTEAFF

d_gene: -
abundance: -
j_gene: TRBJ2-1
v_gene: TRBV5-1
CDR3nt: TGCGCCAGCAGCTTAGCCAATGAGCAGTTCTTC
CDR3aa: CASSLANEQFF

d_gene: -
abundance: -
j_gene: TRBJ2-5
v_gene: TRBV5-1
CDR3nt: TGCGCCAGCAGCCCTGGGATGCGCCAGGGTAGAGAGACCCAGTACTTC
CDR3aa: CASSPGMRQGRETQYF

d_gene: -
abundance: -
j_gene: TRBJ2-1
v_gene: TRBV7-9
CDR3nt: TGTGCCAGCAGCTTCAGACAGCCAGACAATGAGCAGTTCTTC
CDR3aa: CASSFRQPDNEQFF

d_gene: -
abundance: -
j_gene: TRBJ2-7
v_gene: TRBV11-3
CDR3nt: TGTGCCAGCAGCTTAATCAAGGGGTGGGGACTCTACGAGCAGTACTTC
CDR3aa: CASSLIKGWGLYEQYF

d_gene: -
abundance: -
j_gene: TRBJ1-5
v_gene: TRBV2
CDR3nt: TGTGCCAGCCTACGGGGTAGCAATCAGCCCCAGCATTTT
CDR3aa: CASLRGSNQPQHF

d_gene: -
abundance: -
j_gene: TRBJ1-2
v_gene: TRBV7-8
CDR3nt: TGTGCCAGCAGCTTAGCGGGCACATCTAACTATGGCTACACCTTC
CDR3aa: CASSLAGTSNYGYTF

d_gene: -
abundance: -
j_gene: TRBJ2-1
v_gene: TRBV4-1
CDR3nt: TGCGCCAGCAGCCTAGACCTGAATGAGCAGTTCTTC
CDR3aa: CASSLDLNEQFF

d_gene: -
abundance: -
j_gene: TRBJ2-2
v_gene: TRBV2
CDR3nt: TGTGCCAGCCGGACAGAGAACACCGGGGAGCTGTTTTTT
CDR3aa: CASRTENTGELFF